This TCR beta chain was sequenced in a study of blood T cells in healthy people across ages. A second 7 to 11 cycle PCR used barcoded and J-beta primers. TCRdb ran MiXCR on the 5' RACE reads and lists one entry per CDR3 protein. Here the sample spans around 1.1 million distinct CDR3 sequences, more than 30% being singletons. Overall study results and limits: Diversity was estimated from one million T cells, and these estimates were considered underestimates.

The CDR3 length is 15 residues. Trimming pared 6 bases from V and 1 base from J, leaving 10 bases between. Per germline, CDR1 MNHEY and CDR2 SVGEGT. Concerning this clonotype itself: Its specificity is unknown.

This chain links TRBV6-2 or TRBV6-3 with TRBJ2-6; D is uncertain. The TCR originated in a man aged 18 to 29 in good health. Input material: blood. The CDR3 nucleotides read TGTGCCAGCAGCTATAGTGTGTCTGGGGCCAACGTCCTGACTTTC. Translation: CASSYSVSGANVLTF.